The 5 T cell receptor beta chains given below trace back to one sample, sequenced in a study of blood T cell repertoires in COVID-19. The repertoire was sequenced with immunoSEQ multiplex PCR; TCRdb's copy has only in-frame clones and lacks some. The data hold some 160,000 clones, with nearly 80% observed a single time. Material: peripheral blood. The receptors shown here come from an elderly woman with acute or convalescent COVID-19.

V is TRBV3-1 (or the pseudogene TRBV3-2) and J is TRBJ1-1, with D perhaps TRBD1 (6 bases). Germline assignment: CDR1 LGHDT and CDR2 YNNKEL (reference sequence). There are 13 residues in the CDR3. Deletions cut 4 bases from V and 6 bases from J, with 12 bases between. Here the CDR3 DNA reads TGTGCCAGCAGCCTCAGGGGTTTCGCTGAAGCTTTCTTT. Translation: CASSLRGFAEAFF.

The chain recombines TRBV19 with TRBJ2-1, with 13 positions matching TRBD2. V shed 9 bases and J 6 bases; nucleotides not matched to a gene: 8. The CDR3 covers 15 residues. Looked up from germline, CDR1 is LNHDA and CDR2 is SQIVND (reference sequence). CDR3 sequence (DNA): TGTGCCAGCGGGACTAGCGGGATTAGGGGCAATGAGCAGTTCTTC. Protein sequence: CASGTSGIRGNEQFF.

V and J are TRBV29-1 and TRBJ2-3, with TRBD2 as a possible D gene (5 bases). V was cut by 7 bases and J by 6 bases, with 17 bases left in between. The CDR3 loop spans 13 amino acids. Germline loops: CDR1 SQVTM, CDR2 ANQGSEA. CDR3 in DNA: TGCAGCGCCTGCCGAGGGATGGATGATACGCAGTATTTT. Amino acid sequence: CSACRGMDDTQYF.

The chain couples TRBV19 to TRBJ1-5; the match to TRBD1 covers 8 bases. The germline gives CDR1 LNHDA, CDR2 SQIVND (reference sequence). CDR3 length: 16 amino acids. Trimming cost V 1 base and J 3 bases; bases outside gene matches: 5. CDR3 nucleotide sequence: TGTGCCAGTAGTATAGGGTCCAGGGGGCCCAATCAGCCCCAGCATTTT. It codes for CASSIGSRGPNQPQHF.

The CDR3 coding sequence is TGTGCCAGCCGAGCCCAAAGGACAGGACCCGATACGCAGTATTTT. Translated: CASRAQRTGPDTQYF. J is TRBJ2-3 and V is TRBV18; the match to TRBD1 covers 7 bases. The germline V gene encodes CDR1 KGHSH and CDR2 LQKENI. The CDR3 contains 15 residues. Losses at the gene ends were 8 bases for V and 6 bases for J; bases not matched to a gene: 14.